These 11 T cell receptor beta chains were sequenced from one sample in a study of blood T cell repertoires in COVID-19. This table comes from immunoSEQ multiplex PCR, and its TCRdb copy is limited to in-frame clones, with some not included. The table lists some 98,000 clones, just under 85% of them singletons, with about 10% in the top ten. The specimen sequenced was peripheral blood. These receptors were obtained from a man aged 70 or older with acute or convalescent COVID-19.

V gene TRBV19 combines with J gene TRBJ1-1; 7 positions agree with TRBD1. Trimming took 3 bases from V and 1 from J; bases not matched to a gene: 2. This CDR3 spans 14 amino acids. Germline V gene data show CDR1 as LNHDA and CDR2 as SQIVND (reference sequence). CDR3 residues: CASSIPGGNTEAFF. The CDR3 nucleotides are TGTGCCAGTAGTATCCCAGGGGGGAACACTGAAGCTTTCTTT.

The V and J genes are TRBV6-5 and TRBJ1-5; 7 positions agree with TRBD1. There are 15 residues in the CDR3. With V trimmed by 6 bases and J by 6 bases, 11 bases remained unmatched. The V gene's germline CDR1 is MNHEY and CDR2 SVGAGI. The CDR3 sequence: CASRTKGRGSQPQHF. In nucleotides, the CDR3 is TGTGCCAGCAGAACCAAGGGCAGGGGGAGTCAGCCCCAGCATTTT.

V and J are TRBV14 and TRBJ2-1; D ambiguous. Germline V gene data show CDR1 as SGHDN and CDR2 as FVKESK. The CDR3 has 11 residues. V was clipped by 4 bases and J by 5 bases, with 3 bases between them. The CDR3 loop reads CASSLNNEQFF. Here the CDR3 DNA reads TGTGCCAGCAGCCTTAACAATGAGCAGTTCTTC.

The V gene is TRBV14, the J gene TRBJ2-2; D is unresolved. V shed 1 base and J shed 1 base, with 4 bases lying between them. This CDR3 contains 14 residues. CDR1 is SGHDN, CDR2 FVKESK, per germline. The CDR3 region is CASSQVRNTGELFF. As DNA, the CDR3 is TGTGCCAGCAGCCAAGTGAGGAACACCGGGGAGCTGTTTTTT.

The chain combines TRBV27 with TRBJ1-6, with D unclear. The length of the CDR3 is 15 residues. V was pared by 3 bases and J by 7 bases, with 13 bases between. Germline CDR1 MNHEY, CDR2 SMNVEV (reference sequence). CDR3 residues: CASSFSSQRNSPLHF. The DNA for the CDR3 is TGTGCCAGCAGTTTTTCGTCACAGAGAAATTCACCCCTCCACTTT.

The chain recombines TRBV5-1 with TRBJ2-1; tentative D call: TRBD1 (6 bases). V gave up 5 bases and J gave up 6 bases, with 12 bases separating them. The CDR3 is 13 residues long. Looked up from germline, CDR1 is SGHRS and CDR2 is YFSETQ. The CDR3 nucleotides are TGCGCCAGCAGTTCCCAGGGGAGCAATGAGCAGTTCTTC. It specifies CASSSQGSNEQFF.

Of note for this clone: One end of the junction varies from germline; a read error may be responsible. The chain carries TRBV4-2 and TRBJ2-5; the match to TRBD2 covers 15 bases. This CDR3 contains 18 residues. From germline, CDR1 is LGHNA and CDR2 YNFKEQ. The DNA for the CDR3 is TGTGCCAGCAGGCAAGAGGGGACTAGCGGGGGGTACCAAGAGACCCAGTACTTC. Protein product: CASRQEGTSGGYQETQYF.

The J gene is TRBJ1-1, the V gene TRBV7-2, with 7 bases lining up with TRBD1. Losses at the gene ends were 5 bases for V and 1 base for J; bases not matched to a gene: 7. From germline, CDR1 is SGHTA and CDR2 FQGNSA. The CDR3 has 15 amino acids. The CDR3 region is CASSKTGPGNTEAFF. DNA of the CDR3: TGTGCCAGCAGCAAGACAGGGCCCGGGAACACTGAAGCTTTCTTT.

The chain employs TRBV6-5 and TRBJ2-1, with 7 positions matching TRBD1. The V gene end was trimmed by 8 bases and the J gene end by 5 bases; junction bases not matched to a gene: 12. This CDR3 contains 15 residues. Per the germline V gene, CDR1 is MNHEY and CDR2 is SVGAGI. The CDR3 loop reads CASSDGTVDNNEQFF. The CDR3 nucleotides are TGTGCCAGCTCTGACGGGACAGTGGACAACAATGAGCAGTTCTTC.

This chain uses TRBV29-1 with TRBJ2-7, with D possibly TRBD2 on 6 matching bases. The CDR3 loop spans 13 amino acids. Germline CDR1 and CDR2: SQVTM and ANQGSEA. Trimming stripped 3 bases from V and 5 bases from J, with 14 bases between. CDR3 region: CSVDSPGRNEQYF. DNA for the CDR3: TGCAGCGTTGACTCCCCAGGGAGGAACGAGCAGTACTTC.

This clone was detected once. The chain joins TRBV4-1 to TRBJ2-1; 8 positions agree with TRBD2. This CDR3 has 14 amino acids. Germline CDR1 reads MGHRA; CDR2 reads YSYEKL. The V and J ends lost 6 bases and 8 bases, in that order; junction bases with no gene match: 9. CDR3 residues: CASRRAGAAHEQFF. The CDR3 nucleotides are TGCGCCAGCAGGAGAGCGGGAGCAGCACATGAGCAGTTCTTC.